This TCR beta chain is from a study of post-analysis software for immune sequencing data. As regards this clonotype: Its matching antigen is unknown. Given a much more abundant clone one base away, this may be a read error.

Study conclusions and caveats: The normalized Chao1 diversity of multiple sclerosis patients was significantly lower than that of controls.

Unique molecular identifiers were built into the TCR beta cDNA libraries. The source material, roughly 0.9 to 11 million T cells, gave rise to 500,000 or so cDNA molecules. One entry per CDR3 protein results from TCRdb running MiXCR on the PCR reads. The sample has some 690,000 distinct CDR3 sequences; less than 35% are singletons. Sequenced material: blood. The receptor was derived from a girl aged 10-17 years with multiple sclerosis.

The CDR3 nucleotides are TGCGCCAGCAGCTTGGACGGCAGAGACTACGATGAGCAGTTCTTC. It yields the protein CASSLDGRDYDEQFF. The chain uses TRBV5-1 and TRBJ2-1; D perhaps matches TRBD2 (5 bases). Germline V gene sequence: CDR1 SGHRS, CDR2 YFSETQ. The CDR3 is made up of 15 amino acids.